The entry below gives a single TCR beta chain sequence along with its context. Its antigen is currently unknown. This sample was included in a study of cytomegalovirus exposure and HLA in healthy donors. General study results and limits: More clonal expansion characterized HLA-associated TCR beta chains than equally common others in a later analysis. An apparent linkage of common viral pathogens to several of the most significant clusters emerged in a later analysis.

13 Jbeta primers and 60 Vbeta primers were used for the PCR. The table came from immunoSEQ multiplex PCR; TCRdb's copy has only in-frame clones and leaves some out. Altogether approximately 100,000 clones are present, approximately 79% being singletons, with the ten largest covering 3% to 3.5%. The CDR3 contains 17 residues. This rearrangement joins TRBV7-5 to TRBJ1-1; the D call in the table, TRBD1, was not verified against the DNA. TRBV7-5 is a recognized pseudogene. Sequenced material: PBMCs. This clonotype originated in a woman aged 40 to 50 in good health and CMV-seronegative. The CDR3 region has the DNA TGTGTCAGAAGCTGTGGGACAGGGGGCATGAGTGTCACTGAAGCTTTCTTT. It is translated as CVRSCGTGGMSVTEAFF.